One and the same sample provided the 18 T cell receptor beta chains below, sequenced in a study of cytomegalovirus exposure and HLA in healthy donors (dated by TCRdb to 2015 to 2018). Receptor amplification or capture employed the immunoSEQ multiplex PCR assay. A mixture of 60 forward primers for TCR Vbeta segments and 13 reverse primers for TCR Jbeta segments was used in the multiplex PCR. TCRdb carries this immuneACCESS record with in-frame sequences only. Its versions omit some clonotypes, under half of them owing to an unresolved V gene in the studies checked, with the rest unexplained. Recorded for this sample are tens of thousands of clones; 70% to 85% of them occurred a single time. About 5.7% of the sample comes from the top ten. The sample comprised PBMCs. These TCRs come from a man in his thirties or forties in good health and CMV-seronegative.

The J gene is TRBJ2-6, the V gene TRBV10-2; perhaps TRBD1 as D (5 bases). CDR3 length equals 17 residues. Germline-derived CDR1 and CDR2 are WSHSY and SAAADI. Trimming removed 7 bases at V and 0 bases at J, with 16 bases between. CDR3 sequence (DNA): TGCGCCAGCACTGATACAGGAATCGGCTCTGGGGCCAACGTCCTGACTTTC. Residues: CASTDTGIGSGANVLTF.

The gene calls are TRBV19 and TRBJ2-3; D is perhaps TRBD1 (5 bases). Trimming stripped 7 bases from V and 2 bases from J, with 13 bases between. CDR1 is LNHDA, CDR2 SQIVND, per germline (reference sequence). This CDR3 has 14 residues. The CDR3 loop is CASKARAYTDTQYF. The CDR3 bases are TGTGCCAGTAAAGCCAGGGCTTACACAGATACGCAGTATTTT.

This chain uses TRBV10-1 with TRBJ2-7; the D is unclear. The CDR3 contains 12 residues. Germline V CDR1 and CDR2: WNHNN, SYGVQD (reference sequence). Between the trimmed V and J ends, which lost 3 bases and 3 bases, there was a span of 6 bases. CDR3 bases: TGCGCCAGCAGTGAAAACAGCTACGAGCAGTACTTC. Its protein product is CASSENSYEQYF.

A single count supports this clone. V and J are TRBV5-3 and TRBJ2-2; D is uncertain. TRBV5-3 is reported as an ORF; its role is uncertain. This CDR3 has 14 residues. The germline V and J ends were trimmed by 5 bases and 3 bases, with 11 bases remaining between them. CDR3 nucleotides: TGTGCCAGAAGTCCGGGTCGGGACACCGGGGAGCTGTTTTTT. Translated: CARSPGRDTGELFF.

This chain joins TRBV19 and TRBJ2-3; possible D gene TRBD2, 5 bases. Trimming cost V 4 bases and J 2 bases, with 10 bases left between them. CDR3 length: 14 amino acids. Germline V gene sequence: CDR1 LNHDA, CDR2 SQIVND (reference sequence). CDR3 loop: CASSTERDTDTQYF. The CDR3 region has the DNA TGTGCCAGTAGTACTGAGAGGGACACAGATACGCAGTATTTT.

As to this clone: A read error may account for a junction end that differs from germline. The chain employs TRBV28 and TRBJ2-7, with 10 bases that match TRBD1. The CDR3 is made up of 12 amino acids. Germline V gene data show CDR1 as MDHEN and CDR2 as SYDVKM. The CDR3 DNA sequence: TGTGCCAGCAGCCTAGGGACCGGGACAGGGGTTTTC. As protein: CASSLGTGTGVF.

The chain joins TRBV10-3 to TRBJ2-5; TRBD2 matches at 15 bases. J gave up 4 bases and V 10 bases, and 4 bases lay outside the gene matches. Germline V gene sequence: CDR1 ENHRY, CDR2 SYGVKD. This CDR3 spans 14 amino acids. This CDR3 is CATGLAGGRETQYF. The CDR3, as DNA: TGTGCCACCGGACTAGCGGGAGGGCGAGAGACCCAGTACTTC.

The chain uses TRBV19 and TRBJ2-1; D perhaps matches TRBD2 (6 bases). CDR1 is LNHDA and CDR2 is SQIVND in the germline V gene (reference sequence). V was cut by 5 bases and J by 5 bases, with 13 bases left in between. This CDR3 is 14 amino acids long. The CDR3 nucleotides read TGTGCCAGTAGTGGGGGGTGGAAGGACAATGAGCAGTTCTTC. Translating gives CASSGGWKDNEQFF.

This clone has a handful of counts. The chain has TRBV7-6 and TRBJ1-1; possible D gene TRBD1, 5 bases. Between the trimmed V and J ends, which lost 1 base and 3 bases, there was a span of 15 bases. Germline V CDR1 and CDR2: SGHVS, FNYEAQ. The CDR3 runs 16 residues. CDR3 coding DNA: TGTGCCAGCAGCTTAGGGGGAGGTTTGGGGGACACTGAAGCTTTCTTT. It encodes CASSLGGGLGDTEAFF. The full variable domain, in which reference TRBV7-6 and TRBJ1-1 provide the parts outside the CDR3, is GAGVSQSPRYKVTKRGQDVALRCDPISGHVSLYWYRQALGQGPEFLTYFNYEAQQDKSGLPNDRFSAERPEGSISTLTIQRTEQRDSAMYRCASSLGGGLGDTEAFFGQGTRLTVV.

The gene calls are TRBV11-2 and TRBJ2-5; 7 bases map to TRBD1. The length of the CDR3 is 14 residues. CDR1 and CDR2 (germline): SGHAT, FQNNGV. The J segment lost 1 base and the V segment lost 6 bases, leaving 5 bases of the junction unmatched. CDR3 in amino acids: CASRKDRVQETQYF. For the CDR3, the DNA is TGTGCCAGCAGAAAAGACAGGGTCCAAGAGACCCAGTACTTC. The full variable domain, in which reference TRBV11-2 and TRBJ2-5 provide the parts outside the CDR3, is EAGVAQSPRYKIIEKRQSVAFWCNPISGHATLYWYQQILGQGPKLLIQFQNNGVVDDSQLPKDRFSAERLKGVDSTLKIQPAKLEDSAVYLCASRKDRVQETQYFGPGTRLLVL.

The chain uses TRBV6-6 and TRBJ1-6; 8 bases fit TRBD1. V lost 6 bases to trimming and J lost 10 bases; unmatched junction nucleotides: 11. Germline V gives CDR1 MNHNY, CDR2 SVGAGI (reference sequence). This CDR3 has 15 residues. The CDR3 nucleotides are TGTGCCAGCAGCTCCGCCGACAGGGGAAACTCACCCCTCCACTTT. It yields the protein CASSSADRGNSPLHF.

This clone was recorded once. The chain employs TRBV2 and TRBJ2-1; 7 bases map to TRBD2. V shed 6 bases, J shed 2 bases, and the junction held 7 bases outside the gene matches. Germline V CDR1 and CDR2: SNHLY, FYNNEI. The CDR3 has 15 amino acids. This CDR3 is CASSASSGAYNEQFF. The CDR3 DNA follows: TGTGCCAGCAGCGCCTCTAGCGGTGCCTACAATGAGCAGTTCTTC.

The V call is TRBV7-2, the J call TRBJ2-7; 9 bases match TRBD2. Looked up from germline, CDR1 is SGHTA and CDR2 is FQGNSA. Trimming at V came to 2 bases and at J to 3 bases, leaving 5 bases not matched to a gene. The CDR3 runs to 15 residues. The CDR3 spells CASSLNSGSYYEQYF. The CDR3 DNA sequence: TGTGCCAGCAGCTTAAATAGCGGGAGTTACTACGAGCAGTACTTC.

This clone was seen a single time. The CDR3 spells CASSLEGETTDGYTF. CDR3 nucleotides: TGTGCCAGCAGCTTAGAGGGGGAAACAACAGATGGCTACACCTTC. This rearrangement joins TRBV7-2 to TRBJ1-2, with TRBD1 as a possible D gene (6 bases). The CDR3 has 15 residues. In germline, CDR1 is SGHTA, CDR2 FQGNSA. V was shortened by 1 base and J by 6 bases, with 15 bases between the two germline ends. Using reference TRBV7-2 and TRBJ1-2 for the parts outside the CDR3, the full variable domain is GAGVSQSPSNKVTEKGKDVELRCDPISGHTALYWYRQSLGQGLEFLIYFQGNSAPDKSGLPSDRFSAERTGGSVSTLTIQRTQQEDSAVYLCASSLEGETTDGYTFGSGTRLTVV.

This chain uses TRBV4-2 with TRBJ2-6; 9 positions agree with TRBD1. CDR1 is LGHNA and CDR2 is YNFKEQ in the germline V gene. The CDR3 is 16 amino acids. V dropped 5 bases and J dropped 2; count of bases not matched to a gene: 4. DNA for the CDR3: TGTGCCAGCAGCTCCACAGGGGGCCCTGGGGCCAACGTCCTGACTTTC. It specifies CASSSTGGPGANVLTF.

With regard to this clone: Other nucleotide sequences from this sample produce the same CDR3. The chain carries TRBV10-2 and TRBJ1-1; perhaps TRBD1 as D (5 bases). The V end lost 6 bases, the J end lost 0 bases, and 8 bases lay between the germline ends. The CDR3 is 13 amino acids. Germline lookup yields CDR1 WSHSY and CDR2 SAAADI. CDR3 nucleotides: TGCGCCAGCAGGGGGCAGCTGAACACTGAAGCTTTCTTT. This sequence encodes CASRGQLNTEAFF.

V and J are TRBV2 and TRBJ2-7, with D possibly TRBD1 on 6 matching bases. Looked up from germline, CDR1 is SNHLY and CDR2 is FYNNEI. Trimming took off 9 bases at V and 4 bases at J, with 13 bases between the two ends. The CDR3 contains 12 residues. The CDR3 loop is CASRQGSYEQYF. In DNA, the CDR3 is TGTGCCAGTCGCCAGGGGAGTTACGAGCAGTACTTC.

The CDR3 DNA follows: TGCGCCAGCAGAGGGCAGGGAGGGGCGGATACGCAGTATTTT. As protein: CASRGQGGADTQYF. The V and J genes are TRBV5-1 and TRBJ2-3, with 7 bases fitting TRBD2. J was trimmed by 6 bases and V by 5 bases; bases with no gene match: 9. This CDR3 contains 14 residues. CDR1 is SGHRS and CDR2 is YFSETQ in the germline V gene.